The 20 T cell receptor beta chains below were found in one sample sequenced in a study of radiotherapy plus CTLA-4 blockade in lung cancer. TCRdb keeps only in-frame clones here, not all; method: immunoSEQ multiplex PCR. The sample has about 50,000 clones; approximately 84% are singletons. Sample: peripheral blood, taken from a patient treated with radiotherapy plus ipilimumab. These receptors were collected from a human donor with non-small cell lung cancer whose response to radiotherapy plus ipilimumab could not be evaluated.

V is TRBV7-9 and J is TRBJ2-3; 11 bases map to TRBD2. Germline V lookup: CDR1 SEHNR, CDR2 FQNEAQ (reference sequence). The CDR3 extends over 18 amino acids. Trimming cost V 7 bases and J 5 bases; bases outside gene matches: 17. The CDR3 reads CASIPLAGGVVRGDTQYF. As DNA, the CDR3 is TGTGCCAGCATTCCTCTAGCGGGAGGCGTGGTTCGTGGAGATACGCAGTATTTT.

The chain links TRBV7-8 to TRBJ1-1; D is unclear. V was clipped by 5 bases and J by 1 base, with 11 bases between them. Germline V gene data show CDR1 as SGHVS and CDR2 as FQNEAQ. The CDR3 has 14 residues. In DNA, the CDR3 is TGTGCCAGCAGCCAAACTTCAGGGAACACTGAAGCTTTCTTT. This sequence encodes CASSQTSGNTEAFF.

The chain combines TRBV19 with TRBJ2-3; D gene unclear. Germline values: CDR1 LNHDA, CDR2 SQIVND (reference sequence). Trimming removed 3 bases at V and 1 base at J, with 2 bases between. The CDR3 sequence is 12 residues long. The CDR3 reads CASSIGTDTQYF. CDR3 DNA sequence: TGTGCCAGTAGTATCGGCACAGATACGCAGTATTTT.

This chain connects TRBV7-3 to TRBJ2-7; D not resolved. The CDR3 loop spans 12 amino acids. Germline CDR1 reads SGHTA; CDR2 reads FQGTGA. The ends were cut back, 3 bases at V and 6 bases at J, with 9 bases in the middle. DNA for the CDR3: TGTGCCAGCAGCTTCCCCCAACTCGAGCAGTACTTC. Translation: CASSFPQLEQYF.

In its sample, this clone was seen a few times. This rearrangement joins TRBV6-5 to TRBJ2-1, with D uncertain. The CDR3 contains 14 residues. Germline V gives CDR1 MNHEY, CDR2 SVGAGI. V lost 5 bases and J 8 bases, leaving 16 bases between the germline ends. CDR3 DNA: TGTGCCAGCAGTATCCTGACTCCCCAGCATGAGCAGTTCTTC. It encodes CASSILTPQHEQFF.

CDR3 DNA: TGTGCCAGCAGCTTAGGGAGACAGGGAAGAGAGACCCAGTACTTC. As protein: CASSLGRQGRETQYF. V usage is TRBV7-9 and J usage is TRBJ2-5, with 7 bases matching TRBD1. The V and J ends lost 1 base and 4 bases, in that order; junction bases with no gene match: 6. This CDR3 has 15 amino acids. Looked up from germline, CDR1 is SEHNR and CDR2 is FQNEAQ (reference sequence).

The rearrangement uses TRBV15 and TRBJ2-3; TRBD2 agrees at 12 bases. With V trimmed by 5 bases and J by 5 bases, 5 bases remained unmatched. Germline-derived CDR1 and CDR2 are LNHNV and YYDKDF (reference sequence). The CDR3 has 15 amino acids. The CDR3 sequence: CATSVEGLAGDTQYF. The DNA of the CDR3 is TGTGCCACCAGCGTTGAGGGACTAGCGGGAGATACGCAGTATTTT.

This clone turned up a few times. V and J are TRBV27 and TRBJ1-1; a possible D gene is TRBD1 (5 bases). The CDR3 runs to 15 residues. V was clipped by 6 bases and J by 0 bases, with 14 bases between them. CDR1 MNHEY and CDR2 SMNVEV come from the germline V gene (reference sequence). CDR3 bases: TGTGCCAGCAGGTCCGGACAAGTTGTGAACACTGAAGCTTTCTTT. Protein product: CASRSGQVVNTEAFF.

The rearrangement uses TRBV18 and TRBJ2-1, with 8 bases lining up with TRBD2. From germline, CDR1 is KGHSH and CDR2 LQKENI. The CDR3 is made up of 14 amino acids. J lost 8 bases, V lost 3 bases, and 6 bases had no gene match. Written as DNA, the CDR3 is TGTGCCAGCTCACCGGGACTAGTAAACGATGAGCAGTTCTTC. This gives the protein CASSPGLVNDEQFF.

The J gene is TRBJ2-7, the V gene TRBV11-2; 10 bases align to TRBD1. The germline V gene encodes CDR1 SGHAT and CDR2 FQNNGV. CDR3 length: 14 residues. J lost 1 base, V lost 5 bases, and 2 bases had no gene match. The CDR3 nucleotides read TGTGCCAGCAGCCCGGGACAGGGGTCCTACGAGCAGTACTTC. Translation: CASSPGQGSYEQYF.

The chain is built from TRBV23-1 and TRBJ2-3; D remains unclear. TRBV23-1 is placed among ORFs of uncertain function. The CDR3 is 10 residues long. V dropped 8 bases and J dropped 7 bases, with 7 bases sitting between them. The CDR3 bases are TGCGCCAGCGGCTGGCATACGCAGTATTTT. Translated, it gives CASGWHTQYF.

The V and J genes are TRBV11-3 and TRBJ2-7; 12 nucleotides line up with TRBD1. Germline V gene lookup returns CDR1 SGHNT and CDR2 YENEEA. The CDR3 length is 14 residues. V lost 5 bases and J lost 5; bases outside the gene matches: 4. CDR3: CASSRGTGGNEQYF. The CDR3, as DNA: TGTGCCAGCAGCCGCGGGACAGGGGGCAACGAGCAGTACTTC.

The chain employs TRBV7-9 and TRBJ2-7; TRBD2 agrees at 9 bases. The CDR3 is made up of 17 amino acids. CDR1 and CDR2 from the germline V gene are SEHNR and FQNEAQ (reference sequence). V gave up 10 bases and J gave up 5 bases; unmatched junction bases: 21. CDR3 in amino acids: CATPREGSGSSVDEQYF. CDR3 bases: TGTGCCACTCCACGCGAAGGTAGCGGGAGTTCCGTGGACGAGCAGTACTTC.

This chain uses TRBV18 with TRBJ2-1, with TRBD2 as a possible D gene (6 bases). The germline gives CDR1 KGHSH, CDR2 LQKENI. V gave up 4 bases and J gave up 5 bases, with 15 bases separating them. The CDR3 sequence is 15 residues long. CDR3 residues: CASSQPGLYNNEQFF. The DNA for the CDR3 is TGTGCCAGCTCACAACCGGGACTGTACAACAATGAGCAGTTCTTC.

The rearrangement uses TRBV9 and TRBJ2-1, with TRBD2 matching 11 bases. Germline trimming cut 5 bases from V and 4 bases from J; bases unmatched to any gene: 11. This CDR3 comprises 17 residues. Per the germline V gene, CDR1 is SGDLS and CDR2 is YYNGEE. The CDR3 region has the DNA TGTGCCAGCAGTGCCCTAGGGACTAGCGGAGCATACAATGAGCAGTTCTTC. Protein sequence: CASSALGTSGAYNEQFF.

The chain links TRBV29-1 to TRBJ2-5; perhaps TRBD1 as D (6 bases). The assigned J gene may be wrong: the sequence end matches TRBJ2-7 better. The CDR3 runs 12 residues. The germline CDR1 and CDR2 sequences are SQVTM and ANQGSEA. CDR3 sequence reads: CSVEGTDYEQYF. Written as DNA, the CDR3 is TGCAGCGTTGAAGGGACAGACTACGAGCAGTACTTC.

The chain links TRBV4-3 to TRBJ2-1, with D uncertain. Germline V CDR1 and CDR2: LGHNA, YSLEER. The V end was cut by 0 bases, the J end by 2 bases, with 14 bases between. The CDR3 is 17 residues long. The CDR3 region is CASSQEVGGSPYNEQFF. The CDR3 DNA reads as TGCGCCAGCAGCCAAGAAGTTGGTGGTAGCCCCTACAATGAGCAGTTCTTC.

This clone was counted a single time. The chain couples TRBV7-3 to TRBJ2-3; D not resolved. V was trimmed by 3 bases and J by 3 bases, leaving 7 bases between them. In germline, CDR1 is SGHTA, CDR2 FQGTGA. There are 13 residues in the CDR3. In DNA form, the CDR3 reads TGTGCCAGCAGCTTGTTGCGGACAGATACGCAGTATTTT. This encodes CASSLLRTDTQYF.

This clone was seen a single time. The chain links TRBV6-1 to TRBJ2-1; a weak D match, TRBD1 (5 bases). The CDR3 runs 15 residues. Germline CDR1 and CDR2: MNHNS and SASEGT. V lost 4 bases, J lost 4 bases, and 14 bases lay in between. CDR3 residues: CASSVGQGNYNEQFF. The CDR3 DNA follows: TGTGCCAGCAGTGTCGGGCAGGGTAATTACAATGAGCAGTTCTTC.

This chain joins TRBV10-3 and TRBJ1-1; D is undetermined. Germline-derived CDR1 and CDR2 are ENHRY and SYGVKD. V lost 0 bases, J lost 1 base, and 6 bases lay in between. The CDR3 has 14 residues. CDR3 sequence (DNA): TGTGCCATCAGTGAGTCGACAACGAACACTGAAGCTTTCTTT. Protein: CAISESTTNTEAFF.